These 26 T cell receptor beta chains were all obtained from the same sample, sequenced in a study of T cell repertoires in cytomegalovirus infection. TCRdb ran MiXCR on the reads and lists one entry per CDR3 protein. The sample holds some 920,000 distinct CDR3 sequences, around 32% seen once. What these receptors recognize is not known. The sample was cultured CD8+ T cells from PBMCs, taken from culture after CMV antigen stimulation. The receptors derive from a human donor in good health (CMV status not recorded). Some clones in this sample may be carry-over from other donors' samples.

The chain has TRBV7-8 and TRBJ2-7, with D tentatively TRBD2 (7 bases). Per the germline V gene, CDR1 is SGHVS and CDR2 is FQNEAQ. The V gene lost 0 bases and the J gene lost 6 bases, with 12 bases spanning the gap. This CDR3 contains 14 residues. CDR3 in amino acids: CASSLAGGGVEQYF. The CDR3 DNA is TGTGCCAGCAGCTTAGCGGGGGGGGGCGTCGAGCAGTACTTC.

The genes are TRBV28 and TRBJ2-3; no clear D gene. The V end was cut by 7 bases, the J end by 0 bases, with 5 bases between. The CDR3 has 12 amino acids. Germline-derived CDR1 and CDR2 are MDHEN and SYDVKM. CDR3 protein: CASTPSTDTQYF. The CDR3 nucleotides read TGTGCCAGCACACCTAGCACAGATACGCAGTATTTT.

The chain carries TRBV6-5 and TRBJ2-7; D remains ambiguous. V was trimmed by 4 bases and J by 3 bases, leaving 16 bases between them. Germline CDR1 MNHEY, CDR2 SVGAGI. The CDR3 covers 15 residues. The CDR3 sequence is CASSSYPSIRYEQYV. DNA of the CDR3: TGTGCCAGCAGTTCCTACCCCTCTATTCGCTACGAGCAGTACGTC.

This clonotype has just a few counts. The CDR3 spells CASSYSPGTGVQDTQYF. In nucleotides, the CDR3 is TGTGCCAGTAGTTACTCCCCCGGGACAGGGGTTCAAGATACGCAGTATTTT. The chain employs TRBV19 and TRBJ2-3; 10 bases agree with TRBD1. The CDR3 loop spans 17 amino acids. Germline assignment: CDR1 LNHDA and CDR2 SQIVND (reference sequence). The V gene end was trimmed by 5 bases and the J gene end by 5 bases; junction bases not matched to a gene: 13.

This clonotype showed up just a few times. This chain uses TRBV2 with TRBJ2-1, with D unclear. The germline CDR1 and CDR2 sequences are SNHLY and FYNNEI. The CDR3 contains 14 residues. V lost 3 bases and J lost 4, with 10 bases in between. Here the CDR3 DNA reads TGTGCCAGCAGTGACCGTGACTGGTACAATGAGCAGTTCTTC. Protein sequence: CASSDRDWYNEQFF. The complete variable domain, with remaining parts taken from reference TRBV2 and TRBJ2-1, reads EPEVTQTPSHQVTQMGQEVILRCVPISNHLYFYWYRQILGQKVEFLVSFYNNEISEKSEIFDDQFSVERPDGSNFTLKIRSTKLEDSAMYFCASSDRDWYNEQFFGPGTRLTVL.

This chain links TRBV7-6 with TRBJ2-3; TRBD2 aligns across 8 bases. Unmatched junction bases numbered 4, after V lost 1 base and J lost 4 bases. This CDR3 comprises 15 residues. Germline V lookup: CDR1 SGHVS, CDR2 FNYEAQ. The CDR3 DNA follows: TGTGCCAGCAGCTTAGATTACGGGAGGGCAGATACGCAGTATTTT. Its translation is CASSLDYGRADTQYF.

The chain has TRBV5-8 and TRBJ1-1, with 11 bases that match TRBD1. Germline V CDR1 and CDR2: SGHTS, YDEGEE. V shed 3 bases and J 11 bases; nucleotides not matched to a gene: 9. The CDR3 length is 14 residues. The CDR3 DNA follows: TGTGCCAGCAGCTACGGACAGGGGGCGCGTAAGGCTTTCTTT. Translation: CASSYGQGARKAFF.

This clonotype was seen only a few times. The V gene is TRBV19, the J gene TRBJ1-1; D unresolved. V dropped 3 bases and J dropped 1 base, with 6 bases sitting between them. Looked up from germline, CDR1 is LNHDA and CDR2 is SQIVND (reference sequence). The CDR3 is 13 amino acids. CDR3: CASSMTRNTEAFF. The CDR3 nucleotides read TGTGCCAGTAGTATGACACGGAACACTGAAGCTTTCTTT. Full variable domain (rest looked up from reference TRBV19 and TRBJ1-1): DGGITQSPKYLFRKEGQNVTLSCEQNLNHDAMYWYRQDPGQGLRLIYYSQIVNDFQKGDIAEGYSVSREKKESFPLTVTSAQKNPTAFYLCASSMTRNTEAFFGQGTRLTVV.

This clonotype was observed a handful of times. This sequence joins TRBV5-6 and TRBJ2-7; D gene ambiguous. The germline gives CDR1 SGHDT, CDR2 YYEEEE. The CDR3 runs to 14 residues. V dropped 0 bases and J dropped 3 bases, with 10 bases sitting between them. CDR3 residues: CASSLGVSLYEQYV. CDR3 bases: TGTGCCAGCAGCTTGGGAGTAAGTCTCTACGAGCAGTACGTC.

This chain joins TRBV27 and TRBJ2-7; TRBD1 is a possible D gene (6 bases). Trimming stripped 5 bases from V and 3 bases from J, with 17 bases between. Looked up from germline, CDR1 is MNHEY and CDR2 is SMNVEV (reference sequence). This CDR3 has 15 residues. CDR3 in DNA: TGTGCCAGCAGTAAACGGACAGCAACCGACTACGAGCAGTACTTC. Its translation is CASSKRTATDYEQYF.

The chain recombines TRBV27 with TRBJ1-2; D might be TRBD1 (5 bases). CDR1 MNHEY and CDR2 SMNVEV come from the germline V gene (reference sequence). V was shortened by 7 bases and J by 6 bases, with 27 bases between the two germline ends. This CDR3 contains 17 residues. In DNA, the CDR3 is TGTGCCAGCAAGTTTATGCCAGGGCTGTCGGTTAGGGATGGCTACACCTTC. This translates into CASKFMPGLSVRDGYTF.

This clonotype was seen more than once but under ten times. The chain recombines TRBV28 with TRBJ2-2, with D possibly being TRBD1 (5 bases). The CDR3 consists of 15 residues. Germline CDR1 reads MDHEN; CDR2 reads SYDVKM. Trimming left V 7 bases short and J 0 bases short, with 12 bases between. This CDR3 is CASNYYRTNTGELFF. The CDR3 bases are TGTGCCAGCAATTATTACAGGACGAACACCGGGGAGCTGTTTTTT.

The chain combines TRBV2 with TRBJ2-3; D possibly corresponds to TRBD2 (7 bases). Trimming cost V 10 bases and J 4 bases, with 21 bases left between them. This CDR3 has 15 residues. CDR1 is SNHLY and CDR2 is FYNNEI in the germline V gene. CDR3 DNA sequence: TGTGCCACCCTAGTTAAGTGGGGGGGCGCAGATACGCAGTATTTT. This encodes CATLVKWGGADTQYF.

The genes are TRBV20-1 and TRBJ1-5, with 7 bases matching TRBD1. With 6 bases clipped from V and 3 bases from J, the junction kept 11 bases outside the gene matches. This CDR3 spans 15 amino acids. From germline, CDR1 is DFQATT and CDR2 SNEGSKA (reference sequence). The CDR3 sequence: CSARDRDIYNQPQHF. The CDR3 DNA reads TGCAGTGCCCGCGACAGGGATATTTACAATCAGCCCCAGCATTTT.

Many counts were recorded for this clonotype. V usage is TRBV7-8 and J usage is TRBJ2-1, with D unresolved. The germline V and J ends were trimmed by 5 bases and 6 bases, with 11 bases remaining between them. The length of the CDR3 is 13 residues. Germline V gene sequence: CDR1 SGHVS, CDR2 FQNEAQ. The CDR3 DNA follows: TGTGCCAGCAGCCACCCTGGGGTCAATGAGCAGTTCTTC. It yields the protein CASSHPGVNEQFF.

The chain carries TRBV4-1 and TRBJ2-2; the D gene is possibly TRBD2 (7 bases). CDR1 and CDR2 from the germline V gene are MGHRA and YSYEKL. V dropped 2 bases and J dropped 2 bases, with 9 bases sitting between them. The CDR3 has 15 residues. Here the CDR3 DNA reads TGCGCCAGCAGCCAATGGGGGGGCAACACCGGGGAGCTGTTTTTT. Translated: CASSQWGGNTGELFF.

This clonotype came up a few times. The chain uses TRBV6-1 and TRBJ1-2; the D is unclear. The V gene's germline CDR1 is MNHNS and CDR2 SASEGT. Trimming cost V 8 bases and J 2 bases, with 12 bases left between them. This CDR3 has 13 amino acids. The CDR3 sequence: CASLTGRNYGYTF. CDR3 DNA sequence: TGTGCCAGCTTAACTGGGCGAAACTATGGCTACACCTTC.

The table lists this clonotype with a few counts. The chain carries TRBV7-9 and TRBJ1-1; no definite D call. Germline CDR1 is SEHNR and CDR2 is FQNEAQ (reference sequence). V lost 2 bases and J lost 7, with 17 bases in between. The CDR3 loop spans 15 amino acids. The CDR3 DNA sequence: TGTGCCAGCAGCTTACCCGGACGCCCGGCTAGTGAAGCTTTCTTT. Its protein is CASSLPGRPASEAFF.

This clonotype was found many times. The chain joins TRBV7-8 to TRBJ2-6, with a possible D match to TRBD2 (5 bases). The CDR3 runs to 17 residues. Germline lookup yields CDR1 SGHVS and CDR2 FQNEAQ. The germline V and J ends were trimmed by 1 base and 2 bases, with 12 bases remaining between them. The DNA for the CDR3 is TGTGCCAGCAGCTTAGTAGTAGGAGGAACTGGGGCCAACGTCCTGACTTTC. Translating it yields CASSLVVGGTGANVLTF.

This clonotype was detected a few times. A junction boundary mismatches the germline segment, possibly from a read error. The rearrangement links TRBV7-7 to TRBJ2-5, with a possible D match to TRBD1 (6 bases). Germline V gene data show CDR1 as SSHAT and CDR2 as FNYEAQ (reference sequence). The CDR3 sequence is 14 residues long. CDR3 sequence: CASSPTGPVETQYF. In nucleotides, the CDR3 is TGTGCTAGCAGCCCAACAGGGCCGGTCGAGACCCAGTACTTC.

This clonotype was counted ten times or more. The chain employs TRBV7-2 and TRBJ2-1; D unclear. CDR3 length equals 12 residues. The germline V gene has CDR1 SGHTA and CDR2 FQGNSA. The V end was cut by 5 bases, the J end by 6 bases, with 8 bases between. CDR3 in DNA: TGTGCCAGCAGCCCCCCTGCCAATGAGCAGTTCTTC. Translated: CASSPPANEQFF.

This chain links TRBV20-1 with TRBJ1-2; TRBD1 is a possible D gene (5 bases). Germline CDR1 and CDR2: DFQATT and SNEGSKA (reference sequence). The ends were cut back, 2 bases at V and 5 bases at J, with 15 bases in the middle. This CDR3 has 14 amino acids. The CDR3 DNA sequence: TGCAGTGCTAGACCCCCGGGCAGGGTTTATGGCTACACCTTC. This encodes CSARPPGRVYGYTF.

The chain employs TRBV5-6 and TRBJ2-1, with 8 nucleotides matching TRBD2. The CDR3 extends over 17 amino acids. Germline CDR1 SGHDT, CDR2 YYEEEE. With V trimmed by 4 bases and J by 0 bases, 9 bases remained unmatched. This CDR3 is CASSGGLAGLSYNEQFF. For the CDR3, the DNA is TGTGCCAGCAGCGGGGGGTTAGCGGGACTCTCCTACAATGAGCAGTTCTTC. Full variable domain (outside the CDR3, taken from reference TRBV5-6 and TRBJ2-1): DAGVTQSPTHLIKTRGQQVTLRCSPKSGHDTVSWYQQALGQGPQFIFQYYEEEERQRGNFPDRFSGHQFPNYSSELNVNALLLGDSALYLCASSGGLAGLSYNEQFFGPGTRLTVL.

The chain links TRBV7-6 to TRBJ2-1; D is undetermined. The CDR3 extends over 13 amino acids. V lost 4 bases, J lost 8 bases, and 12 bases lay in between. Germline CDR1 SGHVS, CDR2 FNYEAQ. In DNA form, the CDR3 reads TGTGCCAGCAGCTCCCCCCCTGGGCATGAGCAGTTCTTC. Amino acid sequence: CASSSPPGHEQFF.

For this clonotype: An end of the junction differs from the germline gene, which may be a read error. This chain connects TRBV6-4 to TRBJ1-2; 7 nucleotides align to TRBD1. In germline, CDR1 is MRHNA, CDR2 SNTAGT. This CDR3 is 17 amino acids long. DNA of the CDR3: TGTGCCAGTAGTGACGACGGACAGGTAGGAGGGGACTATGGCTACACCTTC. It is translated as CASSDDGQVGGDYGYTF.

The chain has TRBV20-1 and TRBJ2-2; D is unclear. The germline V and J ends were trimmed by 0 bases and 3 bases, with 8 bases remaining between them. Germline loops: CDR1 DFQATT, CDR2 SNEGSKA (reference sequence). This CDR3 is 14 amino acids long. The CDR3 bases are TGCAGTGCTAGAGAAGACACTTACACCGGGGAGCTGTTTTTT. Translated: CSAREDTYTGELFF.